The 28 T cell receptor beta chains below were found in one sample sequenced in a study of siplizumab effects on memory and regulatory T cells. The mixed lymphocyte reaction cells underwent coculture at 37°C for approximately 6 days. Using immunoSEQ multiplex PCR, the repertoire was profiled, and TCRdb retains in-frame clones only, with some absent. Seen here are 3,500 to 5,500 clones, 48% observed once, and the top ten hold about 3.9%. Antigens for these TCRs are unknown. Sequencing was done on a sample of CFSE-low (dividing) CD4+ T cells sorted from an allogeneic mixed lymphocyte reaction. The source is a human donor in good health; the cells came from an allogeneic mixed lymphocyte reaction. Some clones in this sample may be carry-over from other donors' samples.

The CDR3: CASSPIGTGVSYTF. As DNA, the CDR3 is TGTGCCAGCAGCCCCATCGGGACAGGGGTTAGCTACACCTTC. V is TRBV5-6 and J is TRBJ1-2; 10 nucleotides match TRBD1. With 4 bases clipped from V and 9 bases from J, the junction kept 9 bases outside the gene matches. Germline V CDR1 and CDR2: SGHDT, YYEEEE. The CDR3 consists of 14 residues.

The CDR3 is CASSTRDSATNEKLFF. The CDR3 DNA reads as TGTGCCAGCTCAACGAGGGACAGTGCAACTAATGAAAAACTGTTTTTT. J is TRBJ1-4 and V is TRBV18; TRBD1 agrees at 7 bases. The CDR3 has 16 amino acids. The germline gives CDR1 KGHSH, CDR2 LQKENI. V shed 5 bases, J shed 0 bases, and the junction held 6 bases outside the gene matches.

The chain combines TRBV7-9 with TRBJ1-6; D uncertain. This CDR3 has 14 residues. Trimming removed 3 bases from V and 5 bases from J, with 8 bases in between. Per the germline V gene, CDR1 is SEHNR and CDR2 is FQNEAQ (reference sequence). CDR3 in amino acids: CASSFPLNNSPLHF. The CDR3 DNA is TGTGCCAGCAGCTTTCCCTTGAATAATTCACCCCTCCACTTT.

The rearrangement uses TRBV19 and TRBJ1-6, with a weak D call TRBD1 (6 bases). Looked up from germline, CDR1 is LNHDA and CDR2 is SQIVND (reference sequence). This CDR3 spans 14 amino acids. The V end lost 6 bases, the J end lost 8 bases, and 14 bases lay between the germline ends. In nucleotides, the CDR3 is TGTGCCAGTAGACCGCAAGGGGGTTATTCACCCCTCCACTTT. Protein sequence: CASRPQGGYSPLHF.

V gene TRBV9 combines with J gene TRBJ2-7; possibly TRBD1 or TRBD2 for D (5 bases each). The CDR3 has 13 residues. Trimming took 4 bases from V and 2 from J, leaving 10 bases between them. From germline, CDR1 is SGDLS and CDR2 YYNGEE. CDR3 region: CASSSGTAYEQYF. Here the CDR3 DNA reads TGTGCCAGCAGCTCCGGGACCGCCTACGAGCAGTACTTC.

This clone was detected a few times. The chain recombines TRBV5-1 with TRBJ2-2; D not certain. The germline V gene has CDR1 SGHRS and CDR2 YFSETQ. This CDR3 has 13 amino acids. Trimming cost V 5 bases and J 4 bases, with 9 bases left between them. DNA of the CDR3: TGCGCCAGCAGTCGGCTGGGCACCGGGGAGCTGTTTTTT. Translated: CASSRLGTGELFF.

The chain couples TRBV6-6 to TRBJ1-1, with a tentative D call TRBD1 (6 bases). The CDR3 length is 14 residues. Germline CDR1 reads MNHNY; CDR2 reads SVGAGI (reference sequence). Trimming stripped 6 bases from V and 4 bases from J, with 15 bases between. The CDR3 bases are TGTGCCAGCAGCCGAGGGCAGGGGCCCACTGAAGCTTTCTTT. Translating gives CASSRGQGPTEAFF.

Only a few counts were recorded for this clone. The V call is TRBV7-8, the J call TRBJ2-5; TRBD2 agrees at 7 bases. V was pared by 5 bases and J by 3 bases, with 9 bases of the junction left unmatched. Germline assignment: CDR1 SGHVS and CDR2 FQNEAQ. The CDR3 covers 15 residues. The CDR3 DNA reads as TGTGCCAGCAGCCAAACGGGAGGCGGGGAAGAGACCCAGTACTTC. Amino acid sequence: CASSQTGGGEETQYF.

This CDR3 reads CASSSPPGEQFF. The CDR3 region has the DNA TGTGCCAGCAGCTCCCCCCCTGGGGAGCAGTTCTTC. The gene calls are TRBV7-3 and TRBJ2-1; unclear D gene. CDR1 is SGHTA and CDR2 is FQGTGA in the germline V gene. Trimming removed 4 bases at V and 10 bases at J, with 11 bases between. CDR3 length equals 12 residues.

The chain recombines TRBV30 with TRBJ2-1; D gene unclear. Germline values: CDR1 GTSNPN, CDR2 SVGIG (reference sequence). The CDR3 has 11 residues. Trimming removed 1 base from V and 6 bases from J, with 4 bases in between. CDR3 sequence (DNA): TGTGCCTGGAGTGGCCTCAATGAGCAGTTCTTC. Protein sequence: CAWSGLNEQFF.

This clone was observed a few times. The genes are TRBV18 and TRBJ2-5; D remains unclear. The CDR3 consists of 13 residues. Germline V lookup: CDR1 KGHSH, CDR2 LQKENI. The V gene lost 3 bases and the J gene lost 2 bases, with 7 bases spanning the gap. The CDR3 region is CASSPELQETQYF. The CDR3 DNA reads TGTGCCAGCTCACCCGAGTTACAAGAGACCCAGTACTTC. Full variable domain (missing parts from reference TRBV18 and TRBJ2-5): NAGVMQNPRHLVRRRGQEARLRCSPMKGHSHVYWYRQLPEEGLKFMVYLQKENIIDESGMPKERFSAEFPKEGPSILRIQQVVRGDSAAYFCASSPELQETQYFGPGTRLLVL.

The V and J genes are TRBV2 and TRBJ2-7; 8 bases are shared with TRBD1. The germline CDR1 and CDR2 sequences are SNHLY and FYNNEI. The V and J ends lost 5 bases and 3 bases, in that order; junction bases with no gene match: 9. This CDR3 spans 15 amino acids. CDR3 nucleotides: TGTGCCAGCAGTCGACCCAGGGGGCTCGGCTACGAGCAGTACTTC. Its translation: CASSRPRGLGYEQYF.

This clone was seen more than once but under ten times. The chain combines TRBV29-1 with TRBJ2-7, with 9 bases lining up with TRBD2. V lost 4 bases, J lost 2 bases, and 3 bases stayed unmatched. The CDR3 totals 13 residues. Germline lookup yields CDR1 SQVTM and CDR2 ANQGSEA. The CDR3 here is CSVVVAGAYEQYF. The CDR3 nucleotides read TGCAGCGTTGTCGTAGCGGGGGCCTACGAGCAGTACTTC.

This rearrangement joins TRBV19 to TRBJ2-3; D gene ambiguous. V was clipped by 5 bases and J by 1 base, with 13 bases between them. The CDR3 length is 15 residues. Germline V gives CDR1 LNHDA, CDR2 SQIVND (reference sequence). The CDR3 sequence is CASSYNALGTDTQYF. CDR3 DNA: TGTGCCAGTAGTTACAACGCTCTAGGCACAGATACGCAGTATTTT.

The gene calls are TRBV7-9 and TRBJ2-3; 7 bases agree with TRBD2. V was clipped by 0 bases and J by 0 bases; unmatched bases: 0. The V gene's germline CDR1 is SEHNR and CDR2 FQNEAQ (reference sequence). The CDR3 is 15 amino acids. CDR3 protein: CASSLAGGSTDTQYF. The CDR3 nucleotides are TGTGCCAGCAGCTTAGCGGGGGGGAGCACAGATACGCAGTATTTT.

V and J are TRBV19 and TRBJ1-4, with 9 bases that match TRBD1. The V and J ends lost 5 bases and 12 bases, in that order; junction bases with no gene match: 7. Germline lookup yields CDR1 LNHDA and CDR2 SQIVND (reference sequence). The CDR3 covers 13 residues. CDR3: CASSSWTGAELFF. In nucleotides, the CDR3 is TGTGCCAGTAGTTCATGGACAGGGGCGGAACTGTTTTTT.

The table lists this clone with a few counts. The rearrangement joins TRBV6-5 to TRBJ1-5; tentative D call: TRBD1 (6 bases). CDR1 and CDR2 from the germline V gene are MNHEY and SVGAGI. The CDR3 contains 14 residues. Trimming took 6 bases from V and 3 from J, leaving 12 bases between them. The CDR3 sequence: CASSPGQSNQPQHF. The DNA of the CDR3 is TGTGCCAGCAGCCCCGGACAGTCCAATCAGCCCCAGCATTTT.

The J gene is TRBJ2-5, the V gene TRBV29-1, with D maybe TRBD2 (6 bases). This CDR3 region has 14 residues. Germline CDR1 is SQVTM and CDR2 is ANQGSEA. V was clipped by 4 bases and J by 5 bases, with 17 bases between them. CDR3 nucleotides: TGCAGCGTTGGTTCCGCGGGGTTTGGCGAGACCCAGTACTTC. Its translation: CSVGSAGFGETQYF.

V and J are TRBV6-5 and TRBJ2-6, with unresolved D. The CDR3 sequence is 15 residues long. With 5 bases removed from V and 0 bases from J, the gap between germline ends came to 8 bases. CDR1 and CDR2 from the germline V gene are MNHEY and SVGAGI. The CDR3 is CASSNLYSGANVLTF. CDR3 bases: TGTGCCAGCAGTAACCTTTACTCTGGGGCCAACGTCCTGACTTTC.

In this sample, this clone is large. The V call is TRBV6-6, the J call TRBJ2-7, with D possibly matching TRBD2 (6 bases). Between the trimmed V and J ends, which lost 7 bases and 2 bases, there was a span of 15 bases. This CDR3 is built from 14 residues. CDR1 is MNHNY, CDR2 SVGAGI, per germline (reference sequence). The CDR3 sequence is CASKAGLGAYEQYF. CDR3 bases: TGTGCCAGCAAAGCGGGCTTAGGGGCCTACGAGCAGTACTTC.

V usage is TRBV11-3 and J usage is TRBJ2-7; the D is unclear. The germline V gene has CDR1 SGHNT and CDR2 YENEEA. With 2 bases removed from V and 2 bases from J, the gap between germline ends came to 7 bases. CDR3 length: 13 amino acids. DNA of the CDR3: TGTGCCAGCAGCTTACTGATTACCTACGAGCAGTACTTC. Its protein product is CASSLLITYEQYF.

This clone is categorized as large (0.1 to 1%). The chain carries TRBV15 and TRBJ2-5, with 9 bases identical to TRBD2. In germline, CDR1 is LNHNV, CDR2 YYDKDF (reference sequence). V was clipped by 0 bases and J by 4 bases; unmatched bases: 0. The CDR3 has 14 amino acids. The CDR3 here is CATSRETSGETQYF. Written as DNA, the CDR3 is TGTGCCACCAGCAGAGAGACTAGCGGAGAGACCCAGTACTTC. The variable domain in full, completed from reference TRBV15 and TRBJ2-5, reads DAMVIQNPRYQVTQFGKPVTLSCSQTLNHNVMYWYQQKSSQAPKLLFHYYDKDFNNEADTPDNFQSRRPNTSFCFLDIRSPGLGDTAMYLCATSRETSGETQYFGPGTRLLVL.

The chain is built from TRBV29-1 and TRBJ2-5; tentative D call: TRBD1 (6 bases). This CDR3 region has 16 residues. Looked up from germline, CDR1 is SQVTM and CDR2 is ANQGSEA. Trimming cost V 0 bases and J 5 bases, with 19 bases left between them. The DNA of the CDR3 is TGCAGCGTTGAAGATCTTAGAGGTGCAGGGGAGGAGACCCAGTACTTC. This gives the protein CSVEDLRGAGEETQYF.

The CDR3 sequence: CASSYLSSGNTIYF. The CDR3 bases are TGTGCCAGCAGTTACTTGAGCTCTGGAAACACCATATATTTT. V and J are TRBV6-5 and TRBJ1-3; D unresolved. V lost 1 base to trimming and J lost 0 bases, with 4 bases between them. The CDR3 is 14 amino acids. The V gene's germline CDR1 is MNHEY and CDR2 SVGAGI.

This clone was seen a few times. V gene TRBV6-5 combines with J gene TRBJ2-7; tentative D call: TRBD1 (6 bases). CDR1 MNHEY and CDR2 SVGAGI come from the germline V gene. The CDR3 is 14 amino acids. V lost 6 bases to trimming and J lost 2 bases, with 14 bases between them. This CDR3 reads CASRFDRIAYEQYF. The CDR3 DNA reads TGTGCCAGCAGATTCGACAGGATAGCCTACGAGCAGTACTTC.

The chain combines TRBV6-6 with TRBJ1-1; 10 nucleotides match TRBD1. CDR3 size: 16 residues. CDR1 MNHNY and CDR2 SVGAGI come from the germline V gene (reference sequence). The junction had 8 bases not matched to a gene; V was cut back by 0 bases and J by 7 bases. Here the CDR3 DNA reads TGTGCCAGCAGTTACTCGATGGGACAGGGGTTTGGTGAAGCTTTCTTT. Translating gives CASSYSMGQGFGEAFF.

This clone was detected once. The chain joins TRBV11-2 to TRBJ2-3, with 7 nucleotides matching TRBD1. Germline V lookup: CDR1 SGHAT, CDR2 FQNNGV. This CDR3 is 15 amino acids long. V gave up 4 bases and J gave up 0 bases; unmatched junction bases: 4. The CDR3 bases are TGTGCCAGCAGCTCGGGACAGCTTAGCACAGATACGCAGTATTTT. This gives the protein CASSSGQLSTDTQYF.

The chain uses TRBV5-1 and TRBJ1-1, with D possibly matching TRBD1 (6 bases). V was pared by 4 bases and J by 1 base, with 8 bases between. CDR1 is SGHRS and CDR2 is YFSETQ in the germline V gene. The CDR3 is 13 amino acids. This chain's CDR3 is CASSIQGNTEAFF. DNA of the CDR3: TGCGCCAGCAGCATACAGGGGAACACTGAAGCTTTCTTT.